A single sample is the source of the 2 T cell receptor beta chains below, sequenced in a study of T cells after posttransplantation cyclophosphamide. Profiled with immunoSEQ multiplex PCR; TCRdb holds only in-frame clones, not every one. Listed for the sample are around 35,000 clones, none seen a single time. Specimen: PBMCs. These TCRs come from a man aged 30 to 39 in good health and a related stem cell transplant donor.

This clone was seen ten or more times. This sequence joins TRBV6-1 and TRBJ1-6; D unresolved. The V gene lost 6 bases and the J gene lost 6 bases, with 9 bases spanning the gap. The CDR3 has 13 amino acids. Germline V gene data show CDR1 as MNHNS and CDR2 as SASEGT. CDR3 residues: CASRDTSNSPLHF. The CDR3 bases are TGTGCCAGCAGAGACACCTCTAATTCACCCCTCCACTTT.

There are many counts of this clone. This chain uses TRBV2 with TRBJ2-7, with 11 bases identical to TRBD2. The CDR3 is 14 residues long. The junction had 5 bases not matched to a gene; V was cut back by 6 bases and J by 4 bases. Germline-derived CDR1 and CDR2 are SNHLY and FYNNEI. The DNA for the CDR3 is TGTGCCAGCAGCCCTAGCGGGGGGAGGTACGAGCAGTACTTC. Translation: CASSPSGGRYEQYF. Variable domain in full (rest from reference TRBV2 and TRBJ2-7): EPEVTQTPSHQVTQMGQEVILRCVPISNHLYFYWYRQILGQKVEFLVSFYNNEISEKSEIFDDQFSVERPDGSNFTLKIRSTKLEDSAMYFCASSPSGGRYEQYFGPGTRLTVT.